One and the same sample provided the 17 T cell receptor beta chains below, sequenced in a study of control samples from healthy donors and cancer patients. Sequenced by immunoSEQ multiplex PCR; TCRdb stores in-frame clones only, minus some. This table holds 200,000 or so clones, about 95% found once. Specimen: blood. These receptor sequences come from a man in his forties or fifties in good health.

This clone occurred once. The chain uses TRBV6-6 and TRBJ1-2; 7 bases line up with TRBD1. This CDR3 contains 14 residues. Germline V gene lookup returns CDR1 MNHNY and CDR2 SVGAGI (reference sequence). Trimming cost V 5 bases and J 8 bases; bases outside gene matches: 11. CDR3: CASSNPTGIWGYTF. For the CDR3, the DNA is TGTGCCAGCAGTAACCCGACAGGGATTTGGGGCTACACCTTC.

The J gene is TRBJ1-3, the V gene TRBV6-5; D gene uncertain. CDR1 and CDR2 from the germline V gene are MNHEY and SVGAGI. The V end lost 0 bases, the J end lost 0 bases, and 9 bases lay between the germline ends. The CDR3 spans 16 residues. In nucleotides, the CDR3 is TGTGCCAGCAGTTACTCGTCTCCTAACTCTGGAAACACCATATATTTT. Its protein product is CASSYSSPNSGNTIYF.

The CDR3 loop reads CASSESRPSEQFF. In DNA form, the CDR3 reads TGCGCCAGCAGTGAGTCTAGGCCGTCTGAGCAGTTCTTC. This chain links TRBV10-2 with TRBJ2-1; no definite D call. The V gene's germline CDR1 is WSHSY and CDR2 SAAADI. V was pared by 0 bases and J by 9 bases, with 9 bases between. This CDR3 has 13 amino acids.

The chain uses TRBV3-1 (or the pseudogene TRBV3-2) and TRBJ2-1; 7 bases are a match to TRBD1. Germline trimming cut 4 bases from V and 0 bases from J; bases unmatched to any gene: 3. The CDR3 is 15 residues long. Germline V gene lookup returns CDR1 LGHDT and CDR2 YNNKEL (reference sequence). The DNA of the CDR3 is TGTGCCAGCAGCCCGACAGGGAGCTCCTACAATGAGCAGTTCTTC. As protein: CASSPTGSSYNEQFF.

A remark on this clone: At the DNA level, this CDR3 is encoded by other sequences in the same sample as well. The rearrangement links TRBV6-5 to TRBJ2-6; D gene uncertain. Between the trimmed V and J ends, which lost 2 bases and 0 bases, there was a span of 5 bases. Germline V lookup: CDR1 MNHEY, CDR2 SVGAGI. The length of the CDR3 is 15 residues. CDR3 loop: CASSYDGSGANVLTF. The CDR3 DNA reads TGTGCCAGCAGTTACGACGGCTCTGGGGCCAACGTCCTGACTTTC.

J is TRBJ1-2 and V is TRBV6-5; D unclear. The CDR3 has 12 amino acids. Germline V lookup: CDR1 MNHEY, CDR2 SVGAGI. With 2 bases removed from V and 3 bases from J, the gap between germline ends came to 4 bases. Here the CDR3 reads CASSYRDYGYTF. The CDR3 DNA reads as TGTGCCAGCAGTTACAGGGACTATGGCTACACCTTC.

The chain has TRBV6-1 and TRBJ1-3, with 7 bases lining up with TRBD1. The CDR3 is 17 residues long. Germline CDR1 is MNHNS and CDR2 is SASEGT. J gave up 2 bases and V 3 bases, and 10 bases lay outside the gene matches. The chain's CDR3 is CASSEQRQGWAGNTIYF. In DNA form, the CDR3 reads TGTGCCAGCAGTGAGCAACGACAGGGATGGGCTGGAAACACCATATATTTT.

The chain's CDR3 is CASRGQGAMGEQFF. The CDR3 DNA is TGTGCCAGCAGAGGACAGGGGGCCATGGGTGAGCAGTTCTTC. V gene TRBV7-2 combines with J gene TRBJ2-1; TRBD1 agrees at 11 bases. Germline CDR1 and CDR2: SGHTA and FQGNSA. The CDR3 has 14 amino acids. V was pared by 6 bases and J by 9 bases, with 7 bases of the junction left unmatched. Supplemented by reference TRBV7-2 and TRBJ2-1, the full variable domain reads GAGVSQSPSNKVTEKGKDVELRCDPISGHTALYWYRQSLGQGLEFLIYFQGNSAPDKSGLPSDRFSAERTGGSVSTLTIQRTQQEDSAVYLCASRGQGAMGEQFFGPGTRLTVL.

This chain links TRBV5-1 with TRBJ1-2; TRBD1 matches 7 bases. The CDR3 has 16 amino acids. V dropped 0 bases and J dropped 0; count of bases not matched to a gene: 5. CDR1 is SGHRS, CDR2 YFSETQ, per germline. This CDR3 reads CASSLGATGANYGYTF. CDR3 nucleotides: TGCGCCAGCAGCTTGGGGGCTACAGGGGCTAACTATGGCTACACCTTC.

This clone was recorded once. The CDR3 DNA is TGCGCCAGCAGCCAAGTTTCCGGGGTGGGGTTCAATTTTAACTATGGCTACACCTTC. This encodes CASSQVSGVGFNFNYGYTF. V gene TRBV4-3 combines with J gene TRBJ1-2; D gene unclear. Germline CDR1 reads LGHNA; CDR2 reads YSLEER. The CDR3 is made up of 19 amino acids. Between the trimmed V and J ends, which lost 1 base and 1 base, there was a span of 22 bases.

This clone was recorded only once. This chain connects TRBV6-5 to TRBJ2-7, with 9 bases that match TRBD2. Germline CDR1 reads MNHEY; CDR2 reads SVGAGI. There are 15 residues in the CDR3. V dropped 6 bases and J dropped 7; count of bases not matched to a gene: 13. CDR3 loop: CASSKFGGLAGEQYF. The CDR3 DNA sequence: TGTGCCAGCAGCAAATTCGGGGGACTAGCCGGGGAGCAGTACTTC.

CDR3 sequence reads: CATSDLPPGGWEQFF. Here the CDR3 DNA reads TGTGCCACCAGTGATTTGCCCCCGGGGGGCTGGGAGCAGTTCTTC. The V and J genes are TRBV24-1 and TRBJ2-1; a weak D match, TRBD2 (7 bases). Looked up from germline, CDR1 is KGHDR and CDR2 is SFDVKD. This CDR3 has 15 residues. Deletions cut 0 bases from V and 10 bases from J, with 15 bases between.

This rearrangement joins TRBV5-6 to TRBJ2-7, with D maybe TRBD1 (6 bases). The CDR3 contains 13 residues. CDR1 is SGHDT, CDR2 YYEEEE, per germline. Trimming removed 0 bases at V and 5 bases at J, with 9 bases between. CDR3 protein: CASSLGGPHEQYV. The CDR3 nucleotides read TGTGCCAGCAGCTTGGGGGGGCCCCACGAGCAGTACGTC.

The gene calls are TRBV18 and TRBJ1-2, with D possibly being TRBD1 (5 bases). Germline V gene data show CDR1 as KGHSH and CDR2 as LQKENI. The CDR3 totals 18 residues. The germline V and J ends were trimmed by 2 bases and 7 bases, with 26 bases remaining between them. The CDR3 bases are TGTGCCAGCTCACCAGTACGGATCGGGACGATGCTGTCTGGTGGCTACACCTTC. The encoded protein is CASSPVRIGTMLSGGYTF.

This sequence joins TRBV25-1 and TRBJ2-5; 13 nucleotides match TRBD2. Germline trimming cut 4 bases from V and 4 bases from J; bases unmatched to any gene: 3. Germline CDR1 is MGHDK and CDR2 is SYGVNS. There are 15 residues in the CDR3. The CDR3 region has the DNA TGTGCCAGCAGTGCGGGACTAGCGGGGACAGAGACCCAGTACTTC. Its protein product is CASSAGLAGTETQYF. The entire variable domain, with the rest obtained from reference TRBV25-1 and TRBJ2-5, is as follows: EADIYQTPRYLVIGTGKKITLECSQTMGHDKMYWYQQDPGMELHLIHYSYGVNSTEKGDLSSESTVSRIRTEHFPLTLESARPSHTSQYLCASSAGLAGTETQYFGPGTRLLVL.

V gene TRBV5-1 combines with J gene TRBJ2-5; 13 nucleotides line up with TRBD2. The germline gives CDR1 SGHRS, CDR2 YFSETQ. V gave up 1 base and J gave up 5 bases; unmatched junction bases: 2. The CDR3 is 15 residues long. CDR3 coding DNA: TGCGCCAGCAGCTTGTCGACTAGCGGGGGGGAGACCCAGTACTTC. Protein sequence: CASSLSTSGGETQYF.

The chain employs TRBV10-2 and TRBJ2-5, with D maybe TRBD2 (7 bases). The V gene's germline CDR1 is WSHSY and CDR2 SAAADI. The CDR3 covers 15 residues. V was shortened by 6 bases and J by 5 bases, with 19 bases between the two germline ends. CDR3 DNA: TGCGCCAGCAGGAAGGGGGGGACGGAGGAGGAGACCCAGTACTTC. Residues: CASRKGGTEEETQYF.